This is a list of T cell receptor beta chains from one sample in a study of blood T cell repertoires in COVID-19. Generated by immunoSEQ multiplex PCR, the TCRdb table keeps only in-frame clones and is missing some. The sample lists about 120,000 clones; around four fifths were seen once. The sequenced material came from peripheral blood. Source of these receptors: a man aged 60 to 69 with active or convalescent COVID-19. Both conserved end residues are trimmed from each CDR3. The order of the fields is CDR3 length, J gene, V gene, CDR3 protein.

len: 11; j_gene: TRBJ2-1; v_gene: TRBV7-3; CDR3aa: ASSLNLGVKQF
len: 11; j_gene: TRBJ2-7; v_gene: TRBV5-1; CDR3aa: ASARDNSYEQY
len: 12; j_gene: TRBJ2-3; v_gene: TRBV5-1; CDR3aa: ASSLGASTDTQY
len: 13; j_gene: TRBJ2-3; v_gene: TRBV7-9; CDR3aa: ASTSDGTATDTQY
len: 12; j_gene: TRBJ1-3; v_gene: TRBV6-6; CDR3aa: ASREQISGNTIY
len: 12; j_gene: TRBJ2-5; v_gene: TRBV6-5; CDR3aa: ASSPTPGGETQY
len: 9; j_gene: TRBJ2-7; v_gene: TRBV5-1; CDR3aa: ASSPSREQY
len: 12; j_gene: TRBJ2-7; v_gene: TRBV10-3; CDR3aa: AISPRDRGSEQY
len: 20; j_gene: TRBJ1-2; v_gene: TRBV3-1/TRBV3-2; CDR3aa: ASSQEWWQGAWETWISSGYT
len: 12; j_gene: TRBJ2-5; v_gene: TRBV10-3; CDR3aa: ASRRDRYQETQY
len: 12; j_gene: TRBJ2-3; v_gene: TRBV5-8; CDR3aa: ASGLAGLTDTQY
len: 14; j_gene: TRBJ2-1; v_gene: TRBV6-2/TRBV6-3; CDR3aa: ASSGDRGRNSNEQF
len: 11; j_gene: TRBJ2-2; v_gene: TRBV24-1; CDR3aa: ATRWQDDGELF
len: 9; j_gene: TRBJ2-1; v_gene: TRBV29-1; CDR3aa: SVVEGNEQF
len: 10; j_gene: TRBJ1-1; v_gene: TRBV28; CDR3aa: ASSPRTGKAF
len: 10; j_gene: TRBJ2-7; v_gene: TRBV6-1; CDR3aa: ASSEASYEQY
len: 10; j_gene: TRBJ1-6; v_gene: TRBV2; CDR3aa: ASSQEGTPLH
len: 11; j_gene: TRBJ2-1; v_gene: TRBV24-1; CDR3aa: ATTSPGYNEQF
len: 13; j_gene: TRBJ2-2; v_gene: TRBV5-6; CDR3aa: ASSHDGGYGGELF
len: 14; j_gene: TRBJ2-7; v_gene: TRBV7-3; CDR3aa: ASSPTGTSASYEQY
len: 11; j_gene: TRBJ1-2; v_gene: TRBV28; CDR3aa: ASSKQGADGYT
len: 11; j_gene: TRBJ1-1; v_gene: TRBV10-3; CDR3aa: AISPPGNTEAF
len: 12; j_gene: TRBJ2-7; v_gene: TRBV7-9; CDR3aa: ASSLGSGSAEQY
len: 13; j_gene: TRBJ2-1; v_gene: TRBV24-1; CDR3aa: ATSDWDSSYNEQF
len: 14; j_gene: TRBJ1-1; v_gene: TRBV28; CDR3aa: ASSPPGQNLNTEAF
len: 16; j_gene: TRBJ2-2; v_gene: TRBV5-1; CDR3aa: ASSGGFLAGGDTGELF
len: 14; j_gene: TRBJ2-7; v_gene: TRBV12-5; CDR3aa: ASGLGSGSASYEQY
len: 14; j_gene: TRBJ2-1; v_gene: TRBV4-3; CDR3aa: ASSQDRENGYNEQF
len: 17; j_gene: TRBJ1-1; v_gene: TRBV21-1; CDR3aa: ASSNGQGPGLKANTEAF
len: 15; j_gene: TRBJ2-5; v_gene: TRBV7-9; CDR3aa: ASSLPPRLAGQETQY
len: 12; j_gene: TRBJ1-4; v_gene: TRBV5-6; CDR3aa: ASSRAGDNEKLF
len: 13; j_gene: TRBJ1-4; v_gene: TRBV5-1; CDR3aa: ASSHGQDRGEKLF
len: 14; j_gene: TRBJ1-4; v_gene: TRBV28; CDR3aa: ASQFLDAEGTEKLF